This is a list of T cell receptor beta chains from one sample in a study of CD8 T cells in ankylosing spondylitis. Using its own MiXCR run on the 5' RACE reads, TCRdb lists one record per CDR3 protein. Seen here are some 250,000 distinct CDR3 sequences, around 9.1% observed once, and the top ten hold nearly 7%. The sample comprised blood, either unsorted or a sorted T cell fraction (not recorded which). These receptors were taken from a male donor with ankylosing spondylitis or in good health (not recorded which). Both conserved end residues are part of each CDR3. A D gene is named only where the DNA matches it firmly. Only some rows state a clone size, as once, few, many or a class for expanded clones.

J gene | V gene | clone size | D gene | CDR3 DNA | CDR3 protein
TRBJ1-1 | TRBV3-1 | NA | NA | TGTGCCAGCAGCTCCCAGGGGAGGGGGGACACTGAAGCTTTCTTT | CASSSQGRGDTEAFF
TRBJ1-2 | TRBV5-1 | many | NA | TGCGCCAGCACCGAGGGAAACTATGGCTACACCTTC | CASTEGNYGYTF
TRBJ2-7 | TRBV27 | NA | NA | TGTGCCAGCATCGGGTTAACTGACCCCTACGAGCAGTACTTC | CASIGLTDPYEQYF
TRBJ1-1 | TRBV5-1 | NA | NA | TGCGCCAGCAGCATAAGAGGGGGGCCGAACACTGAAGCTTTCTTT | CASSIRGGPNTEAFF
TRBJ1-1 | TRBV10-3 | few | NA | TGTGCCATCAGTAGGGATTTGGCCACTGAAGCTTTCTTT | CAISRDLATEAFF
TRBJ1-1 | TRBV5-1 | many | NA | TGCGCCAGCAGCTTGTGGGGTGACACTGAAGCTTTCTTT | CASSLWGDTEAFF
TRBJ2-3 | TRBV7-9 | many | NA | TGTGCCAGCAGCCCCGCCGGGACCCCTAGTACAGATACGCAGTATTTT | CASSPAGTPSTDTQYF
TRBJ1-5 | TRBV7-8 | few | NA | TGTGCCAGCAGCTTAGGCGCCCGCTTTAGCAATCAGCCCCAGCATTTT | CASSLGARFSNQPQHF
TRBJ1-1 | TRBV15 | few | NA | TGTGCCACCAGCAGTGAGGGTGGGACATCGTCCTTCTTT | CATSSEGGTSSFF
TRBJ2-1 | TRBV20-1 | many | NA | TGCAGTGCTAGAGATACATTCTACAATGAGCAGTTCTTC | CSARDTFYNEQFF
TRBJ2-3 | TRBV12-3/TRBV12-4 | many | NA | TGTGCCAGCAGCCTCAGACAGACAGATACGCAGTATTTT | CASSLRQTDTQYF
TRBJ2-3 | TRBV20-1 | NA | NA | TGCAGTGCTAGAGATGCTAGCCCCCATTTCGATACGCAGTATTTT | CSARDASPHFDTQYF
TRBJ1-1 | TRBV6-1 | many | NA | TGTGCCAGCTATTTCCCCCGGACGACTCACACTGAAGCTTTCTTT | CASYFPRTTHTEAFF
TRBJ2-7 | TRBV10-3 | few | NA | TGTGCCATCACCACGACTCCGGAGAGCGAGCAGTACTTC | CAITTTPESEQYF
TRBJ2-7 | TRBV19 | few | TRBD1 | TGTGCCAGTAGCCGGCGGACAGGGTCCTACGAGCAGTACTTC | CASSRRTGSYEQYF
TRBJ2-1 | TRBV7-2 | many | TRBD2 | TGTGCCAGCAGCCAACTAGCGCGGGATGAGCAGTTCTTC | CASSQLARDEQFF
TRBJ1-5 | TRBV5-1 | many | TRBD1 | TGTGCCAGCAGCTTAGGGACAGGGAATCAGCCCCAGCATTTT | CASSLGTGNQPQHF
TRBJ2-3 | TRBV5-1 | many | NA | TGCGCCAGCAGCAACGGGAACCCCCCAGATACGCAGTATTTT | CASSNGNPPDTQYF
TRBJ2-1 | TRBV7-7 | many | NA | TGTGCTAGCAGCCGGGACAAGTACAATGAGCAGTTCTTC | CASSRDKYNEQFF
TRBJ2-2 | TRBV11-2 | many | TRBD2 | TGTGCCAGCAGCTACTATTTAGCGGGGGGCTCGAACACCGGGGAGCTGTTTTTT | CASSYYLAGGSNTGELFF
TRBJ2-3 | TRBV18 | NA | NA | TGTGCCAGCTCACCACAGAAGCGGGCCGTCGGAACAGATACGCAGTATTTT | CASSPQKRAVGTDTQYF
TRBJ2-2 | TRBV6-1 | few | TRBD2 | TGTGCCAGCATCAGAGCGGGAGTCGGGGAGCTGTTTTTT | CASIRAGVGELFF
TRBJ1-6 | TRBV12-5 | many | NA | TGTGCTAGTGGTTTGGTGGTAACTGGTTACTCCTATAATTCACCCCTCCACTTT | CASGLVVTGYSYNSPLHF
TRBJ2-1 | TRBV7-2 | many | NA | TGTGCCAGCAGAACATCCGACCTCGAGCAGTTCTTC | CASRTSDLEQFF
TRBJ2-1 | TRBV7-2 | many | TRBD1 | TGTGCCAGCAGCTTACCGGGACAGGGGGCCTACAATGAGCAGTTCTTC | CASSLPGQGAYNEQFF
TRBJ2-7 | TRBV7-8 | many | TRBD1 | TGTGCCAGCAGCCCGGGACAGGAGGTTTACGAGCAGTACTTC | CASSPGQEVYEQYF
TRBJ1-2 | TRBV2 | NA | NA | TGTGCCAGCAGTGAAGGGCAGCTCTATGGCTACACCTTC | CASSEGQLYGYTF
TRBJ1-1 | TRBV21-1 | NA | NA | TGTGCCAGCAGCAACACAGGGGGGAACACTGAAGCTTTCTTT | CASSNTGGNTEAFF
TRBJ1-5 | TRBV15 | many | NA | TGTGCCACCAGCAGAGATCCAGGTCAGCCCCAGCATTTT | CATSRDPGQPQHF
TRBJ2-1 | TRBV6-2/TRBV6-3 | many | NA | TGTGCCAGCAGTTACTCGTACTTCCCCAATGAGCAGTTCTTC | CASSYSYFPNEQFF
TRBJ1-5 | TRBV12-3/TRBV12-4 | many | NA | TGTGCCAGCAGTTTAGGGGACTCTCAGCCCCAGCATTTT | CASSLGDSQPQHF
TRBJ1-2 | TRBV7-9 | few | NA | TGTGCCAGCAGCCCGTCCACAGGGTCTAGCGGCTACACCTTC | CASSPSTGSSGYTF
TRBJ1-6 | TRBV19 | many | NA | TGTGCCAGTAGTAGGGGGCTCGGGTATTCACCCCTCCACTTT | CASSRGLGYSPLHF
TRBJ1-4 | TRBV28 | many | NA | TGTGCCAGCAGTCCCGGTGGAGGGCTAGGAAAACTGTTTTTT | CASSPGGGLGKLFF
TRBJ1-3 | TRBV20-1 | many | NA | TGCAGTGCTAGAGGGGATTCTGGGTTTTCTGGAAACACCATATATTTT | CSARGDSGFSGNTIYF
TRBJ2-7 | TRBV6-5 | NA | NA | TGTGCCAGCAGTTACACCCGGGGCTCCTACGAGCAGTACTTC | CASSYTRGSYEQYF
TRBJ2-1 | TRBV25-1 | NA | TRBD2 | TGTGCCAGCAGTACCAGACTAGCGGGGGGATACAATGAGCAGTTCTTC | CASSTRLAGGYNEQFF
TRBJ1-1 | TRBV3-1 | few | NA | TGTGCCAGCAGCCAAGTAGGGGTCAACACTGAAGCTTTCTTT | CASSQVGVNTEAFF
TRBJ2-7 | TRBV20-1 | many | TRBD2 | TGCAGTGCCAGCCGGACTAGCGGGGGCCACGAGCAGTACTTC | CSASRTSGGHEQYF
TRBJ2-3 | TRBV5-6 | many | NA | TGTGCCAGCGTGGGATTCACAGATACGCAGTATTTT | CASVGFTDTQYF
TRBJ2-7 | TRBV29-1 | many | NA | TGCAGCGTTGGGGACGGAAGCTCCTACGAGCAGTACTTC | CSVGDGSSYEQYF
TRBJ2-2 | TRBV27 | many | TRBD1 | TGTGCCAGCAGTTTTGACAGGGGCGACACCGGGGAGCTGTTTTTT | CASSFDRGDTGELFF
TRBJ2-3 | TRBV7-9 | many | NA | TGTGCCAGCAGCCCTGATGCCGGGACACAGACAGATACGCAGTATTTT | CASSPDAGTQTDTQYF
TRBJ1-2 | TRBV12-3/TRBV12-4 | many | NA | TGTGCCAGCAGTTTAGACCAGGTGATCAACTATGGCTACACCTTC | CASSLDQVINYGYTF
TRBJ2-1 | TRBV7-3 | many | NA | TGTGCCAGCAGCCCGGGACTTAACAATGAGCAGTTCTTC | CASSPGLNNEQFF
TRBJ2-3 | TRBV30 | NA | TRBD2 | TGTGCCTGGAGCGGGACTAGCCCAGATACGCAGTATTTT | CAWSGTSPDTQYF